The 3 T cell receptor beta chains below come from one sample, sequenced in a study of T cells in Graves' hyperthyroidism and ophthalmopathy (dated by TCRdb to the late 2010s). Receptors were amplified or captured by multiplex PCR. Sequencing instrument: Illumina HiSeq 2000. TCR beta CDR3 regions were amplified from RNA transcripts. For the first round of RT-PCR on the TCR CDR3, the HTBI primer set was used together with the Qiagen OneStep RT-PCR kit. The public reads were run again by TCRdb, first through fastp at Q25 and then through MiXCR, and only productive beta chains were kept. Rows merge per CDR3 protein into single entries with the most common DNA and genes. Within this sample are almost 600,000 distinct CDR3 sequences, with about 43% of them counted one time only. Around 7.7% of the sample comes from the top ten. Sequencing input: peripheral blood or thyroid tissue (not recorded which). The receptor source for this set is a woman in her late teens or twenties with Graves' hyperthyroidism.

The chain employs TRBV29-1 and TRBJ2-5; D is perhaps TRBD1 or TRBD2 (5 bases each). Germline CDR1 and CDR2: SQVTM and ANQGSEA. V shed 4 bases and J shed 5 bases, with 20 bases lying between them. This CDR3 comprises 15 residues. The CDR3 sequence: CSVGDPWTAGETQYF. The CDR3 coding sequence is TGCAGCGTTGGTGATCCCTGGACTGCAGGGGAGACCCAGTACTTC.

The J gene is TRBJ1-4, the V gene TRBV20-1; D gene unclear. The CDR3 runs 16 residues. The V end lost 1 base, the J end lost 7 bases, and 19 bases lay between the germline ends. Germline V gene sequence: CDR1 DFQATT, CDR2 SNEGSKA (reference sequence). The chain's CDR3 is CSARAYEGGNTEKLFF. For the CDR3, the DNA is TGCAGTGCTAGAGCTTATGAGGGAGGGAACACTGAAAAACTGTTTTTT.

The chain links TRBV6-2 or TRBV6-3 to TRBJ1-1; maybe TRBD1 (6 bases). Germline CDR1 reads MNHEY; CDR2 reads SVGEGT. V was pared by 6 bases and J by 0 bases, with 14 bases between. The CDR3 is made up of 15 amino acids. CDR3 bases: TGTGCCAGCAGAATATCAGGGGATATGAACACTGAAGCTTTCTTT. Protein product: CASRISGDMNTEAFF.